This TCR delta chain was captured in a study of human gamma delta and Vdelta1 T cells. Overall study results and limits: Delta One T cells were reportedly polyclonal and broadly cytotoxic against acute myeloid leukemia.

In its sample, this clone was seen a few times. The antigen is unknown. This CDR3 region has 19 residues. Germline V gene lookup returns CDR1 TSWWSYY and CDR2 QGS. V was pared by 1 base and J by 2 bases, with 23 bases between. TCRdb reran clone calling via CATT on the PCR reads. Here the sample spans about 6,400 delta-chain clones, less than 45% being singletons. Sequenced input: Vdelta1 gamma-delta T cells from blood grown in culture (DOT cells). The V gene is TRDV1, the J gene TRDJ1; no definite D call. The TCR was taken from a human donor in good health. The CDR3 here is CALGEPTWPNPGGTDKLIF. The CDR3, as DNA: TGTGCTCTTGGGGAACCTACCTGGCCAAACCCGGGCGGGACCGATAAACTCATCTTT.